This T cell receptor (beta chain) appears in the sequencing data of a study of blood T cell repertoires in COVID-19. The CDR3 totals 13 residues. The germline gives CDR1 MNHEY, CDR2 SVGEGT. V lost 5 bases and J 8 bases, leaving 12 bases between the germline ends. This clone was detected once. How the authors handled the data: Estimation of nucleated cell counts relied on the amplification of reference gene primers. Sequencing used immunoSEQ multiplex PCR; TCRdb keeps in-frame clones, though not all of them. V and J calls and clone size come straight from that table; D and trimming were deduced from the DNA. The data hold 200,000 to 250,000 clones, with 86% observed a single time.

Input material: peripheral blood. The clonotype originates from a woman in her forties or fifties with acute or convalescent COVID-19. V usage is TRBV6-2 or TRBV6-3 and J usage is TRBJ1-4; no clear D gene. CDR3 nucleotide sequence: TGTGCCAGCAGTGGGCCCTATATGGAAAAACTGTTTTTT. Its translation: CASSGPYMEKLFF.